The clone carrying this T cell receptor beta chain was seen a few times. This specimen comes from a study of T cell responses to AZD1222 COVID-19 vaccine. Only in-frame clones appear in the TCRdb table, and some are missing; sequencing was by immunoSEQ multiplex PCR. The table shows roughly 180,000 clones, with about 90% occurring only once. Germline CDR1 reads SGHNT; CDR2 reads YYREEE (reference sequence). Trimming left V 0 bases short and J 5 bases short, with 5 bases between. The CDR3 is 12 residues long. The chain carries TRBV5-4 and TRBJ1-2; D call uncertain. This receptor was identified in an adult in good health. The specimen was peripheral blood, collected on day 0 of AZD1222 vaccination. CDR3: CASSLAGYGYTF. CDR3 bases: TGTGCCAGCAGCTTGGCCGGGTATGGCTACACCTTC.